Listed below are T cell receptor beta chains from one sample, sequenced in a study of cytotoxic CD8 clonotypes in ibrutinib-treated CLL. Using immunoSEQ multiplex PCR, the repertoire was profiled, and TCRdb retains in-frame clones only, with some absent. This table holds around 160,000 clones, approximately 80% found once. The sequencing here drew on PBMCs, taken after 12 months of ibrutinib treatment. These receptors were obtained from a human donor with chronic lymphocytic leukemia. CDR3s include the opening cysteine and the closing phenylalanine or tryptophan. D genes are given only for firm matches. Only part of the rows carry a size: once, few, many, or a class if the clone is expanded.

v_gene	j_gene	d_gene	abundance	CDR3nt	CDR3aa
TRBV7-2	TRBJ2-3	TRBD2	.	TGTGCCAGCAGCTCGGTAGCGGGGGGGCCTCGGAATACGCAGTATTTT	CASSSVAGGPRNTQYF
TRBV10-2	TRBJ2-1	TRBD1	once	TGCGCCAGCACCCTGATGGGACAGTACAATGAGCAGTTCTTC	CASTLMGQYNEQFF
TRBV27	TRBJ2-7	.	.	TGTGCCAGCCGCCCCGGGGGGCGCAACTACGAGCAGTACTTC	CASRPGGRNYEQYF
TRBV9	TRBJ2-3	TRBD2	.	TGTGCCAGCAGCAGCGGGGGGCCCAGCACAGATACGCAGTATTTT	CASSSGGPSTDTQYF
TRBV28	TRBJ1-2	TRBD1	.	TGTGCCAGCAGTTTACCTCGACAGGGCCACTATGGCTACACCTTC	CASSLPRQGHYGYTF
TRBV4-2	TRBJ2-5	.	.	TGTGCCAGCAGCCAAGTTAACCAAGAGACCCAGTACTTC	CASSQVNQETQYF
TRBV11-3	TRBJ2-5	.	.	TGTGCCAGCAGCTTGGGGGGATGGTACCAAGAGACCCAGTACTTC	CASSLGGWYQETQYF
TRBV9	TRBJ1-4	.	.	TGTGCCAGCAGCGTTAGCCCGGGTGAAAAACTGTTTTTT	CASSVSPGEKLFF
TRBV7-3	TRBJ2-5	TRBD2	.	TGTGCCAGCAGCAGCGGGAGAGGAGAGACCCAGTACTTC	CASSSGRGETQYF
TRBV7-2	TRBJ2-2	.	.	TGTGCCAGCAGCCCCCGAGGCACCTCGTTAAACACCGGGGAGCTGTTTTTT	CASSPRGTSLNTGELFF
TRBV4-2	TRBJ2-5	TRBD1	.	TGTGCCAGCAGCCAAGGGGGACAGGGAACCCAAGAGACCCAGTACTTC	CASSQGGQGTQETQYF
TRBV5-1	TRBJ1-2	TRBD1	.	TGCGCCAGCAGCGTGACAGGGGACTATGGCTACACCTTC	CASSVTGDYGYTF
TRBV27	TRBJ2-1	TRBD1	.	TGTGCCAGCAGTAGGGGGACAGGGGGTGTCAGCTCCTACAATGAGCAGTTCTTC	CASSRGTGGVSSYNEQFF
TRBV29-1	TRBJ2-5	.	.	TGCAGCGTTGAAGATATTCTAGCACAAGAGACCCAGTACTTC	CSVEDILAQETQYF
TRBV5-6	TRBJ1-3	TRBD1	.	TGTGCCAGCAGCTTGGGGACAGGGGAGAGCTCTGGAAACACCATATATTTT	CASSLGTGESSGNTIYF
TRBV9	TRBJ2-7	.	.	TGTGCCAGCAGCGCGATGGGGGCAGGGGACGAGCAGTACTTC	CASSAMGAGDEQYF
TRBV29-1	TRBJ2-7	TRBD2	.	TGCAGCGTTGAAGATCAGCGGGGGGTGGGCGAGCAGTACTTC	CSVEDQRGVGEQYF
TRBV7-2	TRBJ2-4	.	.	TGTGCCAGCAGCCCGCCCGGGGCCCAAAACATTCAGTACTTC	CASSPPGAQNIQYF
TRBV11-2	TRBJ1-2	TRBD1	.	TGTGCCAGCAGCTTAGATACCGGGACAGGGTTTGGTGGCTACACCTTC	CASSLDTGTGFGGYTF
TRBV27	TRBJ2-7	TRBD1	.	TGTGCCAGCACTCCCGAACAGGGGTCCTACGAGCAGTACTTC	CASTPEQGSYEQYF
TRBV10-3	TRBJ2-7	TRBD2	.	TGTGCCATCAGTGCCCTCAACCGACTAGCGCCATGCTCCTACGAGCAGTACTTC	CAISALNRLAPCSYEQYF
TRBV7-6	TRBJ2-3	TRBD2	.	TGTGCCAGCAGCGTTAGCGGGCTAGGGGCAGATACGCAGTATTTT	CASSVSGLGADTQYF
TRBV7-8	TRBJ2-3	.	.	TGTGCCAGCAGCTTACTCCAGGGTGGCACAGATACGCAGTATTTT	CASSLLQGGTDTQYF
TRBV4-1	TRBJ1-4	.	.	TGCGCCAGCAGCCAAGATTTCCCCCCCCGGGGTGAAAAACTGTTTTTT	CASSQDFPPRGEKLFF
TRBV28	TRBJ1-5	.	.	TGTGCCAGCAGTGGGGCCGGGGTGGGCAATCAGCCCCAGCATTTT	CASSGAGVGNQPQHF
TRBV7-2	TRBJ2-2	.	.	TGTGCCAGCAGCCAGAGGGGACAACTGAACACCGGGGAGCTGTTTTTT	CASSQRGQLNTGELFF
TRBV7-9	TRBJ1-3	.	.	TGTGCCAGCAGCTTAGTCGGAAACACCATATATTTT	CASSLVGNTIYF
TRBV27	TRBJ2-7	.	.	TGTGCCAGCAGTTTTGACGGGACCTACGAGCAGTACTTC	CASSFDGTYEQYF
TRBV2	TRBJ1-6	.	.	TGTGCCAGCAGTCCCGGGACGGTGAATTCACCCCTCCACTTT	CASSPGTVNSPLHF
TRBV21-1	TRBJ2-7	.	.	TGTGCCAGCACCAAAAAAAGGCGGGCGGGAGGCCACGAGCAGTACTTC	CASTKKRRAGGHEQYF
TRBV28	TRBJ1-4	.	.	TGTGCCAGCAGTTTACAGGGAAGGGCTACTAATGAAAAACTGTTTTTT	CASSLQGRATNEKLFF
TRBV9	TRBJ2-3	TRBD1	.	TGTGCCAGCAGCGTAGAGGGGGGGACAGGGAGAGTGCAGTATTTT	CASSVEGGTGRVQYF